The clone carrying this T cell receptor beta chain was recorded many times. As yet, its antigen is unknown. Multiplex PCR in two rounds served to amplify TCR beta CDR3 from genomic DNA. With primers specific to each TRBV and TRBJ gene, the first-round PCR was performed. Primers of the universal type were employed in the second round of PCR. TCRdb recomputed calls from the multiplex PCR reads with MiXCR, one row per CDR3 protein. This table has around 63,000 distinct CDR3 sequences, more than 25% appearing once. The data originate from a study of prognosis after radiotherapy for stage I lung cancer. Overall study context: At a biologically effective dose of at least 100 Gy and in 3 to 5 fractions, SBRT was the radiotherapy delivered.

Notes on the study in general: Reduced unique TCR clone counts were recorded after stereotactic body radiation therapy, with a median of 10,088 versus 6,861. Metastatic and non-metastatic patients reportedly diverged in TRBV and TRBJ gene usage.

The sequence was obtained from a donor aged 50 or older with non-small cell lung cancer. The material sequenced was PBMCs, taken before or after stereotactic body radiation therapy (not recorded which).

The CDR3 coding sequence is TGTGCCAGCACCCTCTCGGCTAGCGGCAACAATGAGCAGTTCTTC. It specifies CASTLSASGNNEQFF. This sequence joins TRBV7-2 and TRBJ2-1; 7 nucleotides line up with TRBD2. V was pared by 7 bases and J by 5 bases, with 11 bases of the junction left unmatched. CDR1 is SGHTA, CDR2 FQGNSA, per germline. CDR3 length equals 15 residues.